The source of this T cell receptor beta chain is a study of blood T cell repertoires in COVID-19. Study in general: The samples span acute and convalescent COVID-19 from the United States, Italy and Spain.

Assay used: immunoSEQ multiplex PCR; TCRdb lists only in-frame clones, some missing. This table has 95,000 to 150,000 clones, around 83% appearing once. The CDR3 is made up of 16 amino acids. V shed 3 bases and J shed 2 bases, with 14 bases lying between them. Germline V gives CDR1 MGHRA, CDR2 YSYEKL. The material sequenced was PBMCs or T cells enriched from blood (not recorded which). The chain joins TRBV4-1 to TRBJ1-5; a possible D gene is TRBD1 (5 bases). The TCR sequence derives from a woman aged 25 to 39 who had recovered from COVID-19. CDR3 residues: CASSQDTIRRNQPQHF. CDR3 coding DNA: TGCGCCAGCAGCCAGGACACAATTAGGCGCAATCAGCCCCAGCATTTT.